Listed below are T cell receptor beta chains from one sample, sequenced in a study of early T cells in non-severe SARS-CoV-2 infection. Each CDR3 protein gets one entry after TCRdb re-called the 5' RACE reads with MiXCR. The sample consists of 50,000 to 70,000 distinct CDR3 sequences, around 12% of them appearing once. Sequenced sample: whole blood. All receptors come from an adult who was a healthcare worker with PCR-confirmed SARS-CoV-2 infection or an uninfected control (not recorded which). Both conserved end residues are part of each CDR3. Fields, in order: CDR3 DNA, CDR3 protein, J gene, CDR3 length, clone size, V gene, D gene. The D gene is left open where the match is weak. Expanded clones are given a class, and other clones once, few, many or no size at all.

cdr3_nt: TGTGCCAGCAGCCAGGACAGCGGTACTAACTATGGCTACACCTTC; cdr3_aa: CASSQDSGTNYGYTF; j_call: TRBJ1-2; cdr3_length: 15; clone_size: .; v_call: TRBV3-1; d_call: .
cdr3_nt: TGTGCCAGTACCCCTCGGCTGGTGGCACGGACTAACTATGGCTACACCTTC; cdr3_aa: CASTPRLVARTNYGYTF; j_call: TRBJ1-2; cdr3_length: 17; clone_size: few; v_call: TRBV19; d_call: .
cdr3_nt: TGTGCCAGCAGCTTAGCGGGGGGCGGGGTCCAAGAGACCCAGTACTTC; cdr3_aa: CASSLAGGGVQETQYF; j_call: TRBJ2-5; cdr3_length: 16; clone_size: many; v_call: TRBV11-2; d_call: .
cdr3_nt: TGTGCCAGCAGTTCCCCTCATGAGCAGTTCTTC; cdr3_aa: CASSSPHEQFF; j_call: TRBJ2-1; cdr3_length: 11; clone_size: few; v_call: TRBV12-3/TRBV12-4; d_call: .
cdr3_nt: TGTGCCAGCACCCCGGACAGAATGAGACAAGAGACCCAGTACTTC; cdr3_aa: CASTPDRMRQETQYF; j_call: TRBJ2-5; cdr3_length: 15; clone_size: many; v_call: TRBV7-2; d_call: .
cdr3_nt: TGTGCCAGCAGCCAGGGTGCACAGACTCACCCTTTCTTT; cdr3_aa: CASSQGAQTHPFF; j_call: TRBJ1-1; cdr3_length: 13; clone_size: few; v_call: TRBV3-1; d_call: .
cdr3_nt: TGTGCCAGCAGCTTAACAGGAGATAGCAATCAGCCCCAGCATTTT; cdr3_aa: CASSLTGDSNQPQHF; j_call: TRBJ1-5; cdr3_length: 15; clone_size: many; v_call: TRBV7-3; d_call: .
cdr3_nt: TGCGCCAGCAGCTTTTTGGCCGGGGTCGGAAACACTGAAGCTTTCTTT; cdr3_aa: CASSFLAGVGNTEAFF; j_call: TRBJ1-1; cdr3_length: 16; clone_size: few; v_call: TRBV5-1; d_call: .
cdr3_nt: TGCGCCAGCAGTGACGGGGCTAGCGGGGACCACAATGAGCAGTTCTTC; cdr3_aa: CASSDGASGDHNEQFF; j_call: TRBJ2-1; cdr3_length: 16; clone_size: many; v_call: TRBV10-1; d_call: TRBD2
cdr3_nt: TGTGCCAGCAGCGTCGACAGATTGAACACTGAAGCTTTCTTT; cdr3_aa: CASSVDRLNTEAFF; j_call: TRBJ1-1; cdr3_length: 14; clone_size: few; v_call: TRBV13; d_call: .
cdr3_nt: TGTGCCAGTAGCTGGCAGTCCTCTAACTATGGCTACACCTTC; cdr3_aa: CASSWQSSNYGYTF; j_call: TRBJ1-2; cdr3_length: 14; clone_size: .; v_call: TRBV19; d_call: .
cdr3_nt: TGTGCCAGCACTATTGGACAGGCGGACACTGAAGCTTTCTTT; cdr3_aa: CASTIGQADTEAFF; j_call: TRBJ1-1; cdr3_length: 14; clone_size: .; v_call: TRBV7-6; d_call: TRBD1
cdr3_nt: TGTGCCAGCATCACCGGGGCAGGGGGGATGCGTGAGCAGTTCTTC; cdr3_aa: CASITGAGGMREQFF; j_call: TRBJ2-1; cdr3_length: 15; clone_size: few; v_call: TRBV6-6; d_call: .
cdr3_nt: TGTGCCAGCAGCCGCGCGGACAGGGGAAAACTGTACCAAGAGACCCAGTACTTC; cdr3_aa: CASSRADRGKLYQETQYF; j_call: TRBJ2-5; cdr3_length: 18; clone_size: .; v_call: TRBV14; d_call: TRBD1
cdr3_nt: TGTGCCAGCAGCTTTGGCTACGCCGAGAATGAGCAGTTCTTC; cdr3_aa: CASSFGYAENEQFF; j_call: TRBJ2-1; cdr3_length: 14; clone_size: .; v_call: TRBV11-2; d_call: .
cdr3_nt: TGCACCAGCAGCCAAGACCCATATCGGGGGGGGTCCTACAATGAGCAGTTCTTC; cdr3_aa: CTSSQDPYRGGSYNEQFF; j_call: TRBJ2-1; cdr3_length: 18; clone_size: .; v_call: TRBV4-3; d_call: TRBD2
cdr3_nt: TGTGCCAGCAGCTACGGGGAGCGGGGTGGGAATGAGCAGTTCTTC; cdr3_aa: CASSYGERGGNEQFF; j_call: TRBJ2-1; cdr3_length: 15; clone_size: .; v_call: TRBV6-5; d_call: TRBD2
cdr3_nt: TGTGCCAGCAGTCATGGACAGGGGACCTATGGCTACACCTTC; cdr3_aa: CASSHGQGTYGYTF; j_call: TRBJ1-2; cdr3_length: 14; clone_size: many; v_call: TRBV12-3/TRBV12-4; d_call: TRBD1
cdr3_nt: TGCAGTGCTAGGGGTCAGCTCTCCTACAATGAGCAGTTCTTC; cdr3_aa: CSARGQLSYNEQFF; j_call: TRBJ2-1; cdr3_length: 14; clone_size: few; v_call: TRBV20-1; d_call: .
cdr3_nt: TGTGCCAGCAGTTTGACAGGGGGCAGAAACACCATATATTTT; cdr3_aa: CASSLTGGRNTIYF; j_call: TRBJ1-3; cdr3_length: 14; clone_size: .; v_call: TRBV28; d_call: TRBD1
cdr3_nt: TGCGCCAGCAGCTTGGCTGGGACGGGGATAGAGCCCCAGCATTTT; cdr3_aa: CASSLAGTGIEPQHF; j_call: TRBJ1-5; cdr3_length: 15; clone_size: few; v_call: TRBV5-1; d_call: .
cdr3_nt: TGTGCCAGCAGCATCGGGTCTTTAGCCTCTGGAAACACCATATATTTT; cdr3_aa: CASSIGSLASGNTIYF; j_call: TRBJ1-3; cdr3_length: 16; clone_size: .; v_call: TRBV25-1; d_call: .
cdr3_nt: TGTGCCAGCAGTTACGGACAGGATCCTAACTATGGCTACACCTTC; cdr3_aa: CASSYGQDPNYGYTF; j_call: TRBJ1-2; cdr3_length: 15; clone_size: few; v_call: TRBV6-6; d_call: TRBD1
cdr3_nt: TGCAGCGTTGGTGGGCAGGGGGCGAACTATGGCTACACCTTC; cdr3_aa: CSVGGQGANYGYTF; j_call: TRBJ1-2; cdr3_length: 14; clone_size: .; v_call: TRBV29-1; d_call: TRBD1
cdr3_nt: TGCAGTGCCACTCGGTGGGGGAACACAGATACGCAGTATTTT; cdr3_aa: CSATRWGNTDTQYF; j_call: TRBJ2-3; cdr3_length: 14; clone_size: .; v_call: TRBV20-1; d_call: .
cdr3_nt: TGCAGCGTTGAGATTCCAGGGAATGGCAATCAGCCCCAGCATTTT; cdr3_aa: CSVEIPGNGNQPQHF; j_call: TRBJ1-5; cdr3_length: 15; clone_size: .; v_call: TRBV29-1; d_call: .
cdr3_nt: TGTGCCAGCAGCATTCCTAGCGGGGGGGCCTACAATGAGCAGTTCTTC; cdr3_aa: CASSIPSGGAYNEQFF; j_call: TRBJ2-1; cdr3_length: 16; clone_size: .; v_call: TRBV5-4; d_call: TRBD2